The 19 T cell receptor beta chains in this list originate from one sample, sequenced in a study of cytomegalovirus exposure and HLA in healthy donors (dated by TCRdb to the late 2010s). Libraries came from the immunoSEQ multiplex PCR assay. The multiplex PCR relied on a mix of 60 forward primers for TCR Vbeta segments and 13 reverse primers for TCR Jbeta segments. TCRdb limited this immuneACCESS table to in-frame rearrangements with V and J called. A share of clones is missing; checked studies link under half to unresolved V genes, and the rest is unexplained. The table for this sample lists about 96,000 clones; around 74% of them were counted only once. The ten largest clones capture about 14% of the sample. The source material was PBMCs. The receptors stem from a woman in her 70s in good health and CMV-seropositive.

Only a few counts were recorded for this clone. The same CDR3 can be traced to other DNA sequences in this sample. Here the CDR3 reads CASSLYRTDTQYF. The CDR3 nucleotides are TGCGCCAGCAGCTTATACAGGACAGATACGCAGTATTTT. The rearrangement links TRBV5-1 to TRBJ2-3; D may be TRBD1 (5 bases). CDR1 and CDR2 from the germline V gene are SGHRS and YFSETQ. Trimming took 2 bases from V and 3 from J, leaving 7 bases between them. This CDR3 region has 13 residues.

The count of this clone is one. The CDR3 nucleotides read TGTGCCAGCAGCTTGGGGACAGGGGTATCAGATACGCAGTATTTT. Its protein is CASSLGTGVSDTQYF. The chain employs TRBV11-2 and TRBJ2-3; 10 nucleotides agree with TRBD1. The CDR3 has 15 residues. Germline V gene sequence: CDR1 SGHAT, CDR2 FQNNGV. The V and J ends lost 3 bases and 4 bases, in that order; junction bases with no gene match: 4.

The rearrangement joins TRBV21-1 to TRBJ2-7; the table's D call of TRBD1 was not tested on the DNA. TRBV21-1 is designated a pseudogene. This CDR3 contains 18 residues. The CDR3 here is CASSKEAPDRGLPYEQYF. Written as DNA, the CDR3 is TGTGCCAGCAGCAAAGAGGCACCCGACAGGGGCCTGCCCTACGAGCAGTACTTC.

The CDR3 DNA reads as TGCGCCAGCAGTGAGAAAACTAGCCCGGAGACCCAGTACTTC. The encoded protein is CASSEKTSPETQYF. V is TRBV10-1 and J is TRBJ2-5; tentative D call: TRBD2 (6 bases). Germline V gives CDR1 WNHNN, CDR2 SYGVQD (reference sequence). The V end was cut by 2 bases, the J end by 5 bases, with 12 bases between. The CDR3 loop spans 14 amino acids.

V gene TRBV5-4 combines with J gene TRBJ2-1; maybe TRBD2 (6 bases). Trimming took 1 base from V and 6 from J, leaving 20 bases between them. The germline V gene encodes CDR1 SGHNT and CDR2 YYREEE (reference sequence). CDR3 size: 17 residues. CDR3 sequence (DNA): TGTGCCAGCAGCTTGTCCTCCTGGGGGGTCGGGGCCAATGAGCAGTTCTTC. Amino acids: CASSLSSWGVGANEQFF.

The rearrangement joins TRBV9 to TRBJ1-5; a possible D gene is TRBD1 (5 bases). Germline CDR1 SGDLS, CDR2 YYNGEE. This CDR3 spans 13 amino acids. The V end was cut by 3 bases, the J end by 4 bases, with 8 bases between. The CDR3 loop is CASSDAGNQPQHF. The CDR3 DNA sequence: TGTGCCAGCAGCGATGCAGGGAATCAGCCCCAGCATTTT.

The chain combines TRBV9 with TRBJ1-2; 7 nucleotides match TRBD1. Germline V gene lookup returns CDR1 SGDLS and CDR2 YYNGEE. Losses at the gene ends were 2 bases for V and 8 bases for J; bases not matched to a gene: 6. The CDR3 has 13 amino acids. The DNA for the CDR3 is TGTGCCAGCAGCGTTTCAGGGGGTAAGGGCTACACCTTC. Translation: CASSVSGGKGYTF.

This clone has only a few counts. V and J are TRBV13 and TRBJ1-1; 8 bases are a match to TRBD1. The trim removed 5 bases at V and 6 bases at J, leaving 5 bases unmatched. The CDR3 runs to 13 residues. CDR1 PRHDT and CDR2 FYEKMQ come from the germline V gene (reference sequence). CDR3 sequence: CASSHRGKAEAFF. As DNA, the CDR3 is TGTGCCAGCAGCCACAGGGGGAAGGCTGAAGCTTTCTTT.

This clone was picked up a small number of times. The rearrangement joins TRBV5-4 to TRBJ1-1, with 8 bases lining up with TRBD1. The CDR3 consists of 15 residues. In germline, CDR1 is SGHNT, CDR2 YYREEE (reference sequence). V lost 4 bases and J lost 2; bases outside the gene matches: 7. The CDR3: CASSARTGINTEAFF. DNA for the CDR3: TGTGCCAGCAGCGCGAGGACAGGGATAAACACTGAAGCTTTCTTT.

The chain carries TRBV7-9 and TRBJ1-2; weak D call: TRBD1 (5 bases). The CDR3 has 17 amino acids. Germline assignment: CDR1 SEHNR and CDR2 FQNEAQ (reference sequence). Trimming stripped 5 bases from V and 1 base from J, with 20 bases between. The CDR3 DNA reads as TGTGCCAGCAGCCCATACCGAGCGAGACAGAGTAACTATGGCTACACCTTC. This translates into CASSPYRARQSNYGYTF.

The chain links TRBV6-5 to TRBJ2-7, with a possible D match to TRBD1 (6 bases). This CDR3 has 13 residues. The germline V gene encodes CDR1 MNHEY and CDR2 SVGAGI. V lost 8 bases and J lost 0, with 11 bases in between. As DNA, the CDR3 is TGTGCCAGCTCGGACAGTAGCTCCTACGAGCAGTACTTC. It translates to CASSDSSSYEQYF.

The genes are TRBV5-4 and TRBJ2-2; D uncertain. The ends were cut back, 4 bases at V and 2 bases at J, with 12 bases in the middle. Germline CDR1 and CDR2: SGHNT and YYREEE (reference sequence). This CDR3 has 15 residues. The CDR3 region has the DNA TGTGCCAGCAGCCAAGCCCGCATCAACACCGGGGAGCTGTTTTTT. This translates into CASSQARINTGELFF.

The chain carries TRBV5-6 and TRBJ1-1; 8 positions agree with TRBD1. With V trimmed by 2 bases and J by 10 bases, 7 bases remained unmatched. Germline V gene sequence: CDR1 SGHDT, CDR2 YYEEEE. CDR3 length equals 13 residues. The CDR3: CASSLGQGRGAFF. CDR3 bases: TGTGCCAGCAGCTTAGGACAGGGAAGAGGAGCTTTCTTT.

This chain links TRBV9 with TRBJ2-1; 9 bases agree with TRBD1. Germline V CDR1 and CDR2: SGDLS, YYNGEE. This CDR3 spans 14 amino acids. V was pared by 5 bases and J by 5 bases, with 5 bases of the junction left unmatched. In DNA form, the CDR3 reads TGTGCCAGCAGTGGGGACAGGGACCACAATGAGCAGTTCTTC. Residues: CASSGDRDHNEQFF. Filled out from reference TRBV9 and TRBJ2-1, the complete variable domain reads DSGVTQTPKHLITATGQRVTLRCSPRSGDLSVYWYQQSLDQGLQFLIQYYNGEERAKGNILERFSAQQFPDLHSELNLSSLELGDSALYFCASSGDRDHNEQFFGPGTRLTVL.

The rearrangement uses TRBV18 and TRBJ2-7, with no clear D. CDR1 and CDR2 (germline): KGHSH, LQKENI. CDR3 length equals 14 residues. The V end lost 3 bases, the J end lost 2 bases, and 11 bases lay between the germline ends. The DNA of the CDR3 is TGTGCCAGCTCACCCTCCCACAGCCCCTACGAGCAGTACTTC. It translates to CASSPSHSPYEQYF.

The chain is built from TRBV18 and TRBJ2-7; a weak D match, TRBD2 (6 bases). V was cut by 4 bases and J by 3 bases, with 13 bases left in between. Germline V CDR1 and CDR2: KGHSH, LQKENI. The CDR3 is 14 amino acids. The CDR3 here is CASSRQEGFYEQYF. In nucleotides, the CDR3 is TGTGCCAGCTCACGCCAGGAGGGGTTCTACGAGCAGTACTTC.

This chain connects TRBV29-1 to TRBJ2-6; TRBD2 aligns across 8 bases. Per germline, CDR1 SQVTM and CDR2 ANQGSEA. The CDR3 sequence is 15 residues long. The V and J ends lost 6 bases and 2 bases, in that order; junction bases with no gene match: 6. The chain's CDR3 is CSVGAGGAGANVLTF. The CDR3 DNA reads as TGCAGCGTGGGGGCGGGGGGCGCTGGGGCCAACGTCCTGACTTTC.

The rearrangement uses TRBV10-1 and TRBJ1-1; D is perhaps TRBD1 (6 bases). Trimming removed 6 bases from V and 8 bases from J, with 22 bases in between. Per germline, CDR1 WNHNN and CDR2 SYGVQD (reference sequence). The CDR3 is 15 amino acids. The CDR3 region is CASSPGTSPPLEAFF. The DNA for the CDR3 is TGCGCCAGCAGCCCCGGGACATCTCCCCCATTAGAAGCTTTCTTT.

This chain connects TRBV9 to TRBJ2-3; D is possibly TRBD2 (5 bases). The germline gives CDR1 SGDLS, CDR2 YYNGEE. Trimming left V 0 bases short and J 6 bases short, with 17 bases between. The CDR3 consists of 16 residues. CDR3 sequence (DNA): TGTGCCAGCAGCGTAGGCGGACTTTTGCACGCGGATACGCAGTATTTT. Residues: CASSVGGLLHADTQYF.